This is a list of T cell receptor beta chains from one sample in a study of T-cell reconstitution after alpha-beta-depleted transplantation in children. From the PCR reads, TCRdb called clonotypes with MiXCR, one entry per CDR3 protein. This table holds around 300,000 distinct CDR3 sequences, just over 7.5% found once. The sample consisted of peripheral blood, taken 360 days after TCRalphabeta/CD19-depleted stem cell transplant. These receptors were taken from a female patient aged 2 to 10 who had a stem cell transplant for Fanconi anemia, so the T cells may come from the graft donor. Each CDR3 is given with its conserved first and last residue. Fields, in order: D gene, J gene, V gene, clone size, CDR3 DNA, CDR3 protein. A D gene is named only where the DNA matches it firmly. For some rows the clone size is stated as once, few or many, or as a class when expanded; others skip it.

>TRBD2|TRBJ2-1|TRBV6-1|many
TGTGCCAGCAGACCGACTAGCGGGGGGTTGAATGAGCAGTTCTTC
CASRPTSGGLNEQFF
>-|TRBJ1-2|TRBV7-8|many
TGTGCCAGCAGCCCTCTGGGGGGGGCTAACTATGGCTACACCTTC
CASSPLGGANYGYTF
>TRBD2|TRBJ2-3|TRBV7-9|few
TGTGCCAGCAGCATTCTAGCGGGGGGGCCTGGCAATACGCAGTATTTT
CASSILAGGPGNTQYF
>-|TRBJ1-2|TRBV19|few
TGTGCCAGTACGAATCTTGGACAGCGCTTCGGCTACACCTTC
CASTNLGQRFGYTF
>-|TRBJ2-1|TRBV7-3|-
TGTGCCAGCAGCTTAAATTTGGGGATCGGATGGGAGCAGTTCTTC
CASSLNLGIGWEQFF
>-|TRBJ2-3|TRBV7-2|few
TGTGCCAGCAGCCTCAGGGGAAGTGGAACAGATACGCAGTATTTT
CASSLRGSGTDTQYF
>-|TRBJ2-1|TRBV7-8|few
TGTGCCAGCAGCTTAGCGACGTATGAGCAGTTCTTC
CASSLATYEQFF
>TRBD1|TRBJ2-1|TRBV29-1|many
TGCAGCGTTCTGGGACAGGGGCCCTACAATGAGCAGTTCTTC
CSVLGQGPYNEQFF
>-|TRBJ2-3|TRBV9|many
TGTGCCAGCAGCGTAGGTTCAGTCACAGATACGCAGTATTTT
CASSVGSVTDTQYF
>-|TRBJ2-3|TRBV12-3/TRBV12-4|many
TGTGCCAGCAGTTTCTCTACTAGCACAGATACGCAGTATTTT
CASSFSTSTDTQYF
>-|TRBJ1-1|TRBV6-5|-
TGTGCCAGCAGTTACTCTCCAGGGCCATCTGAAGCTTTCTTT
CASSYSPGPSEAFF
>-|TRBJ2-5|TRBV4-1|many
TGCGCCAGCAGCCGAGGACCGGGAGAGACCCAGTACTTC
CASSRGPGETQYF
>-|TRBJ2-5|TRBV20-1|-
TGCAGTGCTAGAATGGCACAAGAGACCCAGTACTTC
CSARMAQETQYF
>-|TRBJ2-7|TRBV5-4|many
TGTGCCAGCAGCTTGGGGATGAGCTCCTACGAGCAGTACTTC
CASSLGMSSYEQYF
>TRBD1|TRBJ2-1|TRBV4-2|many
TGTGCCAGCAGCCCCGGACAGGCGTACAATGAGCAGTTCTTC
CASSPGQAYNEQFF
>TRBD2|TRBJ2-3|TRBV6-2/TRBV6-3|-
TGTGCCAGCAGTAGGAGACTAGCGGGGGGCTCTCGCGCAGATACGCAGTATTTT
CASSRRLAGGSRADTQYF
>TRBD2|TRBJ2-7|TRBV20-1|few
TGCAGTGCATCCGGGACTAGACGATACGAGCAGTACTTC
CSASGTRRYEQYF
>-|TRBJ1-3|TRBV3-1|few
TGTGCCAGCAGCCGAACGGTTGCCGGAAACACCATATATTTT
CASSRTVAGNTIYF
>TRBD2|TRBJ2-1|TRBV10-3|many
TGTGCCATCAGGGCGATTGGGACTAGAGCTAATGAGCAGTTCTTC
CAIRAIGTRANEQFF
>TRBD2|TRBJ2-1|TRBV20-1|few
TGCAGTGCTAAAGGACTAGCGGGTGCCTACAATGAGCAGTTCTTC
CSAKGLAGAYNEQFF
>TRBD2|TRBJ2-1|TRBV5-1|medium-sized
TGCGCCAGCAGCTTGAGCGGGAGTAACAATGAGCAGTTCTTC
CASSLSGSNNEQFF
>TRBD1|TRBJ1-4|TRBV7-8|few
TGTGCCAGCAGCTTAGCCGGGACAGGGAATGAAAAACTGTTTTTT
CASSLAGTGNEKLFF
>TRBD1|TRBJ1-5|TRBV20-1|few
TGCAGTGCTAGAGATCCGGCGAAGGGGGCCTTTAGTCGAGTCAATCAGCCCCAGCATTTT
CSARDPAKGAFSRVNQPQHF
>-|TRBJ2-3|TRBV25-1|-
TGTGCCAGCAGCTCGAACGGGGGAGCTGAACGTCTGGCGGTCGCAGATACGCAGTATTTT
CASSSNGGAERLAVADTQYF